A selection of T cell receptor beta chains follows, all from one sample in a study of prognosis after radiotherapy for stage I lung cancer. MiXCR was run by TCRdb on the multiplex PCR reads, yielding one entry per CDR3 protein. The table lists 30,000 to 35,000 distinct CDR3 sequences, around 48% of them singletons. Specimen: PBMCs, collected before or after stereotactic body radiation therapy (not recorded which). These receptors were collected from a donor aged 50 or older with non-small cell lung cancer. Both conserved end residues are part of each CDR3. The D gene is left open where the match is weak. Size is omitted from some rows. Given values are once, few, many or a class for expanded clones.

CDR3 protein: CASSSDTISNQPQHF; D gene: .; CDR3 length: 15; clone size: .; V gene: TRBV28
CDR3 protein: CASSYSRHGEGYF; D gene: .; CDR3 length: 13; clone size: .; V gene: TRBV6-2/TRBV6-3
CDR3 protein: CRDPGDNEQYF; D gene: .; CDR3 length: 11; clone size: .; V gene: TRBV20-1
CDR3 protein: CASSSPTGGTSYEQYF; D gene: TRBD1; CDR3 length: 16; clone size: medium-sized; V gene: TRBV7-2
CDR3 protein: CASSLKLGRNTIYF; D gene: .; CDR3 length: 14; clone size: .; V gene: TRBV12-3/TRBV12-4
CDR3 protein: CSASSPPLTAGGTLDEEQFF; D gene: TRBD2; CDR3 length: 20; clone size: many; V gene: TRBV20-1
CDR3 protein: CASSLGTSGYTYNEQFF; D gene: TRBD2; CDR3 length: 17; clone size: .; V gene: TRBV11-3
CDR3 protein: CASSLLAGQGFSTQYF; D gene: TRBD1; CDR3 length: 16; clone size: many; V gene: TRBV7-3
CDR3 protein: CASRALGTGYGNSPLHF; D gene: TRBD1; CDR3 length: 17; clone size: .; V gene: TRBV6-1
CDR3 protein: CASSLSWGQGSGYTF; D gene: TRBD1; CDR3 length: 15; clone size: many; V gene: TRBV5-5
CDR3 protein: CASSSALDSLLHF; D gene: .; CDR3 length: 13; clone size: .; V gene: TRBV9
CDR3 protein: CASSPLVQGPYVYTF; D gene: TRBD1; CDR3 length: 15; clone size: .; V gene: TRBV6-2/TRBV6-3
CDR3 protein: CASSPSRSPLHF; D gene: .; CDR3 length: 12; clone size: many; V gene: TRBV4-2
CDR3 protein: CASILNPGVSLASSYEQYF; D gene: .; CDR3 length: 19; clone size: .; V gene: TRBV3-2
CDR3 protein: CASSLNPRGTQYF; D gene: .; CDR3 length: 13; clone size: many; V gene: TRBV2
CDR3 protein: CASSRTSGRNPETQYF; D gene: TRBD2; CDR3 length: 16; clone size: many; V gene: TRBV4-1
CDR3 protein: CASIPTHRLAVVQYF; D gene: TRBD2; CDR3 length: 15; clone size: .; V gene: TRBV27
CDR3 protein: CAWGRPYNSPLHF; D gene: .; CDR3 length: 13; clone size: .; V gene: TRBV30
CDR3 protein: CACPIWPWSYEQYF; D gene: .; CDR3 length: 14; clone size: .; V gene: TRBV30
CDR3 protein: CASSLLGYEQYF; D gene: .; CDR3 length: 12; clone size: .; V gene: TRBV5-1
CDR3 protein: CASTPGGSSPLHF; D gene: TRBD1; CDR3 length: 13; clone size: .; V gene: TRBV5-1
CDR3 protein: CASSFALETTYEQYF; D gene: .; CDR3 length: 15; clone size: .; V gene: TRBV7-9
CDR3 protein: CASSLEGNTQYF; D gene: .; CDR3 length: 12; clone size: many; V gene: TRBV5-1
CDR3 protein: CAWREPDRDGEKLFF; D gene: TRBD1; CDR3 length: 15; clone size: many; V gene: TRBV30
CDR3 protein: CASSLDPDKYNEQFF; D gene: .; CDR3 length: 15; clone size: many; V gene: TRBV7-3